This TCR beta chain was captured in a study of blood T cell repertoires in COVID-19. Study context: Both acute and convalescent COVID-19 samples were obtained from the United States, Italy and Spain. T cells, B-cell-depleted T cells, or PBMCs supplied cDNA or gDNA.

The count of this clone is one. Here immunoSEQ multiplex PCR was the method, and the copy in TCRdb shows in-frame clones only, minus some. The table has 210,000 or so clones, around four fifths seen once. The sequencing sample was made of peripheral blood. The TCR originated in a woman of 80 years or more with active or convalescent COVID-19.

The chain's CDR3 is CASSRLTRPDTQYF. For the CDR3, the DNA is TGTGCCAGCAGCCGGCTGACTAGGCCAGATACGCAGTATTTT. This chain joins TRBV7-6 and TRBJ2-3; D perhaps matches TRBD2 (6 bases). V was pared by 5 bases and J by 4 bases, with 13 bases between. The germline V gene encodes CDR1 SGHVS and CDR2 FNYEAQ. This CDR3 has 14 amino acids.